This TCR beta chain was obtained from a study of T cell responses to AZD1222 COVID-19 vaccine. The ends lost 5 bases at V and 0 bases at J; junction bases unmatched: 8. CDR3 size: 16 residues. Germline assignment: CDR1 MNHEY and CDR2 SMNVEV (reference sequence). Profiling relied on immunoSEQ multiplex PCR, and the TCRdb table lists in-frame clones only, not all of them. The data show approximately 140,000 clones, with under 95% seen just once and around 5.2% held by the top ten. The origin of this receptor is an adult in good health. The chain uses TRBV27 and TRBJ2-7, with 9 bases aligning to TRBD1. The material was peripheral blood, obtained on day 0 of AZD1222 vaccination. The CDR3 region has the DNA TGTGCCAGCAGTGCCCTACCGGGACAGGGCTCCTACGAGCAGTACTTC. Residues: CASSALPGQGSYEQYF.